This TCR beta chain was recorded in a study of blood T cell repertoires in COVID-19. Libraries were prepared by immunoSEQ multiplex PCR; TCRdb keeps only in-frame clonotypes and omits some of them. This table holds roughly 97,000 clones, roughly 90% found once. The CDR3 extends over 15 amino acids. The germline CDR1 and CDR2 sequences are KGHSH and LQKENI. The junction had 3 bases not matched to a gene; V was cut back by 2 bases and J by 4 bases. The chain employs TRBV18 and TRBJ1-5, with TRBD1 identical over 9 bases. Source material: peripheral blood. The sequence came from a human donor in a cohort sampled during active COVID-19. The CDR3 DNA follows: TGTGCCAGCTCACCATCGGGACAGGGTAATCAGCCCCAGCATTTT. This codes for CASSPSGQGNQPQHF.